A selection of T cell receptor beta chains follows, all from one sample in a study of T cells in Graves' hyperthyroidism and ophthalmopathy. TCRdb ran MiXCR on the multiplex PCR reads and lists one entry per CDR3 protein. Seen here are about 510,000 distinct CDR3 sequences, over 35% observed once, and the top ten hold 44%. Specimen: peripheral blood or thyroid tissue (not recorded which). Receptors originate from an adult woman with Graves' disease, either hyperthyroidism or ophthalmopathy (not recorded which). Each CDR3 is given with its conserved first and last residue. D genes are given only for firm matches.

cdr3_length j_call d_call v_call cdr3_aa
14 TRBJ2-7 TRBD1 TRBV5-6 CASSPSGGSYEQYF
14 TRBJ1-6 TRBD1 TRBV20-1 CSAVPPTGDSPLHF
15 TRBJ1-2 TRBD1 TRBV10-2 CASSGARGRGYGYTF
15 TRBJ2-2 TRBD1 TRBV5-1 CASSEQGIGTGELFF
12 TRBJ2-7 . TRBV20-1 CSASPSSYEQYF
14 TRBJ1-4 . TRBV7-2 CAISNRDRDEKLFF
14 TRBJ2-7 . TRBV7-2 CASSSTPGHYEQYF
18 TRBJ1-1 TRBD1 TRBV2 CASRPNLAGTGPNTEAFF
13 TRBJ1-1 . TRBV12-3/TRBV12-4 CASILPLGVGAFF
13 TRBJ2-2 . TRBV29-1 CSVEALGVRELFF
14 TRBJ1-2 TRBD1 TRBV20-1 CSAPTGARNYGYTF
15 TRBJ2-7 TRBD1 TRBV15 CATSKPPGQGYEQYF
15 TRBJ1-4 . TRBV20-1 CSARSGARANEKLFF
14 TRBJ2-3 . TRBV12-3/TRBV12-4 CASSFAGGADTQYF
15 TRBJ1-5 TRBD1 TRBV29-1 CSVEELAGGSGPQHF
14 TRBJ2-5 . TRBV2 CASSEAERQQPQYF
14 TRBJ2-7 . TRBV5-1 CASKYRGSSYEQYF
14 TRBJ1-1 TRBD1 TRBV7-2 CASSLQTGGLKAFF
15 TRBJ2-5 . TRBV5-1 CASSFPPHDSETQCF
12 TRBJ2-7 . TRBV29-1 CSLVAGVYEQYF
14 TRBJ1-5 . TRBV2 CASSESHADQPQHF
15 TRBJ2-5 TRBD1 TRBV4-1 CASSQLGTGKETQYF
11 TRBJ1-4 . TRBV10-3 CATRTAEKLFF
17 TRBJ1-6 . TRBV7-3 CASTLSAYQDSRSPLHF
15 TRBJ1-4 . TRBV11-2 CASSANTWPNEKLFF
15 TRBJ2-5 . TRBV20-1 CSARRSSSHQETQYF
13 TRBJ2-7 TRBD2 TRBV10-3 CAISDLAGYEQYF
16 TRBJ1-5 TRBD1 TRBV12-3/TRBV12-4 CASSSNRDRYVQPQHF
18 TRBJ2-2 TRBD2 TRBV10-3 CAILFGGTGTTSTGELFF
12 TRBJ2-7 TRBD2 TRBV10-3 CATESGRYEQYF
10 TRBJ2-2 . TRBV10-3 CATKTGELFF
16 TRBJ1-1 . TRBV7-3 CASSLIPCGRMAEAFF
19 TRBJ1-3 TRBD1 TRBV9 CASSVAPGGLPYSGNTIYF
15 TRBJ2-1 . TRBV19 CASRYGWEVTEEQFF
14 TRBJ2-7 TRBD1 TRBV10-2 CASRPGGEVFEQYF
15 TRBJ2-7 . TRBV9 CASSVGGVAAYEQYF
14 TRBJ1-2 TRBD1 TRBV7-2 CASSLADRRFGYTF
15 TRBJ1-1 TRBD1 TRBV9 CASSQAGTGITEAFF
13 TRBJ1-1 . TRBV5-1 CASSLGGSPEAFF
15 TRBJ2-7 . TRBV7-9 CASSSRPAEFYEQYF
11 TRBJ2-6 . TRBV10-3 CAIRGGNVLTF
13 TRBJ2-7 . TRBV12-3/TRBV12-4 CASSYSAGSEQYF
14 TRBJ2-1 TRBD2 TRBV19 CASRPAGAPNEQFF
15 TRBJ2-6 . TRBV29-1 CSVGTVLSGANVLTF
15 TRBJ1-5 TRBD1 TRBV12-3/TRBV12-4 CASSLMTGGEQPQHF
15 TRBJ1-1 . TRBV7-3 CASSEALGRQTEAFF
15 TRBJ2-5 TRBD2 TRBV20-1 CSAIGGSGRGETQYF
13 TRBJ2-7 TRBD2 TRBV2 CASSVRGASARYF
16 TRBJ1-5 TRBD1 TRBV10-3 CAISARVGQVNQPQHF
15 TRBJ2-7 . TRBV15 CATSSPRKGLSEQYF
15 TRBJ2-7 TRBD1 TRBV6-1 CASSEALGQVDEQYF
14 TRBJ2-6 . TRBV2 CAVRDQSGANVLTF
16 TRBJ1-5 . TRBV7-2 CASSLAQGVGNQPQHF
15 TRBJ2-5 TRBD2 TRBV5-1 CASSLVAGTQETQYF
13 TRBJ2-7 TRBD2 TRBV28 CASGRGGSYEQYF
13 TRBJ2-5 . TRBV10-3 CAISGVVQETQYF
15 TRBJ1-5 . TRBV10-3 CAISESGGRGQPQHF
16 TRBJ1-4 . TRBV6-5 CASRTAQRTANEKLFF
12 TRBJ2-7 . TRBV15 CATSRAGGEQYF
15 TRBJ2-2 . TRBV7-2 CASSLEATNTGELFF